These 3 T cell receptor beta chains originate from one sample sequenced in a study of T cell repertoires in cytomegalovirus infection. TCRdb reanalysed the reads using MiXCR and keeps one entry per CDR3 protein. Among fewer than 550,000 distinct CDR3 sequences listed, approximately 33% were seen once. Sequencing used PBMCs. These TCRs come from a human donor in good health (CMV status not recorded). Some clones in this sample may be carry-over from other donors' samples.

This clonotype was counted only a few times. This chain connects TRBV11-2 to TRBJ2-3; perhaps D is TRBD1 or TRBD2 (5 bases each). Per germline, CDR1 SGHAT and CDR2 FQNNGV. The CDR3 length is 17 residues. Trimming cost V 5 bases and J 5 bases, with 23 bases left between them. The CDR3 bases are TGTGCCAGCAGCCTGACGGGACCTCCCTACTTGGGAGATACGCAGTATTTT. It codes for CASSLTGPPYLGDTQYF.

In this sample, this clonotype turned up many times. The rearrangement links TRBV4-2 to TRBJ2-5; 9 bases are a match to TRBD2. CDR3 length equals 16 residues. The V gene's germline CDR1 is LGHNA and CDR2 YNFKEQ. Trimming took 5 bases from V and 1 from J; bases not matched to a gene: 8. CDR3 sequence: CASSGIAGVTQETQYF. DNA for the CDR3: TGTGCCAGCAGCGGGATAGCGGGGGTGACCCAAGAGACCCAGTACTTC.

This clonotype has ten or more counts. The J gene is TRBJ2-7, the V gene TRBV7-8; 10 bases fit TRBD1. CDR3 size: 15 residues. Per the germline V gene, CDR1 is SGHVS and CDR2 is FQNEAQ. Trimming at V came to 5 bases and at J to 6 bases, leaving 10 bases not matched to a gene. This CDR3 is CASSPTRQGAIEQYF. The CDR3 DNA follows: TGTGCCAGCAGCCCAACAAGACAGGGGGCTATCGAGCAGTACTTC.